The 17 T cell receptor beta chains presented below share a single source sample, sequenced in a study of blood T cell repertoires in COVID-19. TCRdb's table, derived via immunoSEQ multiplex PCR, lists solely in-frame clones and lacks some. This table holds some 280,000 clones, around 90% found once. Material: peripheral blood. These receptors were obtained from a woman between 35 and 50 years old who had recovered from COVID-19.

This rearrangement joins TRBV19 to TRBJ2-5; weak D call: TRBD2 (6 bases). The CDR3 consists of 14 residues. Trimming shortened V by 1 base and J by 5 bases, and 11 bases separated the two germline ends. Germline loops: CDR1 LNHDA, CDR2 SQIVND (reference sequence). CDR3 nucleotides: TGTGCCAGTAGTATAGTACTAGCCTGGGAGACCCAGTACTTC. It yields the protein CASSIVLAWETQYF.

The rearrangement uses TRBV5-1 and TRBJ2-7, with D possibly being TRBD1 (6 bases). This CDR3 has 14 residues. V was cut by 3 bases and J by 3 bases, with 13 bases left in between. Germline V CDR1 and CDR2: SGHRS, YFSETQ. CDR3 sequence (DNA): TGCGCCAGCAGCTCGGACAGAAAAATCTACGAGCAGTACTTC. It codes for CASSSDRKIYEQYF.

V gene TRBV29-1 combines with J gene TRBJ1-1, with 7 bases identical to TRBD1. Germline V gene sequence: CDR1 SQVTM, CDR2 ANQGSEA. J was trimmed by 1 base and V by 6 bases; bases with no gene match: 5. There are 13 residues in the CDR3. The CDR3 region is CSVTAGGNTEAFF. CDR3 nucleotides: TGCAGCGTAACCGCAGGGGGGAACACTGAAGCTTTCTTT.

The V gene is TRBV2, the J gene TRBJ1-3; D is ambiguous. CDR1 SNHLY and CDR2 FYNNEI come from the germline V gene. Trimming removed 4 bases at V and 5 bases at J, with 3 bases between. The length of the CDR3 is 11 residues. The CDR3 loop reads CASSVRNTIYF. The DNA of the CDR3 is TGTGCCAGCAGTGTCAGAAACACCATATATTTT.

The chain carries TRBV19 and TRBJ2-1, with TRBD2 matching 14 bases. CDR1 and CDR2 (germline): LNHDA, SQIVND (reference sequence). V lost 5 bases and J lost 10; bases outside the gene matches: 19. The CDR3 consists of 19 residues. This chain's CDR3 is CASSLRGLAGDAMIGEQFF. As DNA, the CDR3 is TGTGCCAGTAGTCTCCGGGGACTAGCGGGAGATGCAATGATTGGGGAGCAGTTCTTC.

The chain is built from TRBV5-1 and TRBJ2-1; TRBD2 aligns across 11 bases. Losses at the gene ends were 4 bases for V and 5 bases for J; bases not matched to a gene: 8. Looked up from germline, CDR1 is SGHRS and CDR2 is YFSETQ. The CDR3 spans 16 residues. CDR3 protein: CASSQETSGAHNEQFF. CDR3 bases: TGCGCCAGCAGCCAAGAGACTAGCGGGGCCCACAATGAGCAGTTCTTC.

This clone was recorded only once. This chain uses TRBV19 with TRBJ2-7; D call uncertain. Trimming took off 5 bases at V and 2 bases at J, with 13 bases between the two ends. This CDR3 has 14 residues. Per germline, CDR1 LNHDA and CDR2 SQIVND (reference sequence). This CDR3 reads CASSGAQIPYEQYF. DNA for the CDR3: TGTGCCAGTAGTGGAGCTCAGATTCCCTACGAGCAGTACTTC. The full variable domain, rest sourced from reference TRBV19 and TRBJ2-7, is DGGITQSPKYLFRKEGQNVTLSCEQNLNHDAMYWYRQDPGQGLRLIYYSQIVNDFQKGDIAEGYSVSREKKESFPLTVTSAQKNPTAFYLCASSGAQIPYEQYFGPGTRLTVT.

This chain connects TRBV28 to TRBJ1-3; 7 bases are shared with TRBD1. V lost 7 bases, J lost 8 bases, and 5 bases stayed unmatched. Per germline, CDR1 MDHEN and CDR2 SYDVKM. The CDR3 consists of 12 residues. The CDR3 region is CASTTGMYTIYF. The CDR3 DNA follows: TGTGCCAGCACGACAGGGATGTACACCATATATTTT.

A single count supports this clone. This chain's CDR3 is CASSGGELGTDTQYF. The CDR3 coding sequence is TGTGCCAGCAGCGGGGGGGAGTTGGGTACAGATACGCAGTATTTT. The genes are TRBV5-4 and TRBJ2-3; TRBD2 agrees at 7 bases. Germline-derived CDR1 and CDR2 are SGHNT and YYREEE (reference sequence). V shed 4 bases and J 3 bases; nucleotides not matched to a gene: 8. The CDR3 runs to 15 residues.

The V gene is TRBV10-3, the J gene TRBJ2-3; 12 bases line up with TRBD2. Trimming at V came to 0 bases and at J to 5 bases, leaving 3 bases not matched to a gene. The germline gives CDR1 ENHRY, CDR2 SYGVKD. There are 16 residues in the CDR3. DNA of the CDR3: TGTGCCATCAGTGAGTCGACTAGCGGGAGTAGAGATACGCAGTATTTT. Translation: CAISESTSGSRDTQYF.

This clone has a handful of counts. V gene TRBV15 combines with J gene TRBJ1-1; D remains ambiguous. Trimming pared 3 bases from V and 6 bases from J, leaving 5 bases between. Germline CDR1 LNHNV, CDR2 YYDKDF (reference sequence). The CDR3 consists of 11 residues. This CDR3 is CATSSLAEAFF. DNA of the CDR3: TGTGCCACCAGCAGTCTAGCTGAAGCTTTCTTT.

The CDR3 protein is CASSPSLSSGQYNEQFF. The CDR3 bases are TGTGCCAGCAGCCCCAGCTTGAGTAGCGGGCAGTACAATGAGCAGTTCTTC. This chain joins TRBV7-3 and TRBJ2-1; 7 bases match TRBD2. Per germline, CDR1 SGHTA and CDR2 FQGTGA. The CDR3 length is 17 residues. Trimming cost V 5 bases and J 4 bases; bases outside gene matches: 14.

DNA for the CDR3: TGTGCCAGCAGCCCGAACATGGGACAGGGGGCCGGAGAGACCCAGTACTTC. Its translation: CASSPNMGQGAGETQYF. The V gene is TRBV7-2, the J gene TRBJ2-5, with TRBD1 matching over 12 bases. The germline V gene has CDR1 SGHTA and CDR2 FQGNSA. V dropped 5 bases and J dropped 4; count of bases not matched to a gene: 11. CDR3 length: 17 amino acids.

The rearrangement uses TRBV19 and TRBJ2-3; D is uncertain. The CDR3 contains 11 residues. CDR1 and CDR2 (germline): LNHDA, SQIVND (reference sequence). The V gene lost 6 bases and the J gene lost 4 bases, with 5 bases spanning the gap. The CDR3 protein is CASRQADTQYF. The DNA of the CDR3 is TGTGCCAGTAGACAAGCAGATACGCAGTATTTT.

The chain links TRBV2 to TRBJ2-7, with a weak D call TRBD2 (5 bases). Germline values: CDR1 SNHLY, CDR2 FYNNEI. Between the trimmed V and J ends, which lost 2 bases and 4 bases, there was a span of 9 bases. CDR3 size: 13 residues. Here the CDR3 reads CASSERLLYEQYF. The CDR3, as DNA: TGTGCCAGCAGTGAACGACTACTTTACGAGCAGTACTTC. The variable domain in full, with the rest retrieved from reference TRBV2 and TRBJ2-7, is EPEVTQTPSHQVTQMGQEVILRCVPISNHLYFYWYRQILGQKVEFLVSFYNNEISEKSEIFDDQFSVERPDGSNFTLKIRSTKLEDSAMYFCASSERLLYEQYFGPGTRLTVT.

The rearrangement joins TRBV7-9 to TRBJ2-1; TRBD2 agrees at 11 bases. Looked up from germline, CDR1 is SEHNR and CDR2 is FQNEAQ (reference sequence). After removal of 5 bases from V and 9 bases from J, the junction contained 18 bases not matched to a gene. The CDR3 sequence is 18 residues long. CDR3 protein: CASSPTVPNSGRGIEQFF. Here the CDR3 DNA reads TGTGCCAGCAGCCCTACGGTCCCGAATAGCGGGAGGGGGATTGAGCAGTTCTTC.

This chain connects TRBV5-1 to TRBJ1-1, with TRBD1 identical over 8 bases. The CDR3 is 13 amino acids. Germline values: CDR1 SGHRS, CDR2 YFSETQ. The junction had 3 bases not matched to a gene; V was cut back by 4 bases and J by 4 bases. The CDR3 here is CASSPDRGTEAFF. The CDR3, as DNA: TGCGCCAGCAGCCCTGACAGGGGCACTGAAGCTTTCTTT. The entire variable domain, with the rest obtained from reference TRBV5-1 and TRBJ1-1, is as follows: KAGVTQTPRYLIKTRGQQVTLSCSPISGHRSVSWYQQTPGQGLQFLFEYFSETQRNKGNFPGRFSGRQFSNSRSEMNVSTLELGDSALYLCASSPDRGTEAFFGQGTRLTVV.